Sequencing of this T cell receptor (beta chain) was carried out in a study of T-cell reconstitution after alpha-beta-depleted transplantation in children. The junction had 6 bases not matched to a gene; V was cut back by 2 bases and J by 8 bases. Germline V CDR1 and CDR2: MNHEY, SVGAGI. This CDR3 spans 15 amino acids. For TCRbeta, the library was prepared with unique molecular identifiers. Via MiXCR, TCRdb re-called the PCR reads, giving one row per CDR3 protein. The sample carries 450,000 to 550,000 distinct CDR3 sequences, about 10% recorded once. The material sequenced was PBMCs, mostly from graft donor cells, taken 180 days after TCRalphabeta/CD19-depleted stem cell transplant. This rearrangement joins TRBV6-5 to TRBJ2-1, with 10 bases aligning to TRBD2. This TCR derives from a female patient aged 2-10 years who had a stem cell transplant for aplastic anemia, so the T cells may come from the graft donor. CDR3 sequence reads: CASSYELAGVDEQFF. CDR3 sequence (DNA): TGTGCCAGCAGTTACGAGCTAGCGGGAGTGGATGAGCAGTTCTTC.